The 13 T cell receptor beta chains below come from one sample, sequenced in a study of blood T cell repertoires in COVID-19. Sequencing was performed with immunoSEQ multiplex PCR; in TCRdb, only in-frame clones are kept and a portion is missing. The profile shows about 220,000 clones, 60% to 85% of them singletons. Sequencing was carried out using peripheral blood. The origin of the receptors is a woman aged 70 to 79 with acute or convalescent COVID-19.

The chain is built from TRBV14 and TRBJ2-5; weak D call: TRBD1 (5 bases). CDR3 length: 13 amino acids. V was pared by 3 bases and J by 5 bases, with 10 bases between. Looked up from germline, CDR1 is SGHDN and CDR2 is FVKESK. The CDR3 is CASSQGLAETQYF. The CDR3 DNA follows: TGTGCCAGCAGCCAGGGGCTTGCGGAGACCCAGTACTTC.

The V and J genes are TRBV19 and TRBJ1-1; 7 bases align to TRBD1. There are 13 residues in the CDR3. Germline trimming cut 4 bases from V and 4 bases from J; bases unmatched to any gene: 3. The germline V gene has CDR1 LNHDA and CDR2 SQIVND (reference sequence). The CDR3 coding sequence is TGTGCCAGTAGTAAGCAGGGGGTCACTGAAGCTTTCTTT. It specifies CASSKQGVTEAFF.

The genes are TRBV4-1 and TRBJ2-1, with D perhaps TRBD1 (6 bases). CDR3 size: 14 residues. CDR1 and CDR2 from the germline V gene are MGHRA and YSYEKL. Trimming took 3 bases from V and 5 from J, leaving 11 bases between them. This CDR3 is CASSQLRQDNEQFF. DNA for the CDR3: TGCGCCAGCAGCCAGCTGCGACAGGACAATGAGCAGTTCTTC.

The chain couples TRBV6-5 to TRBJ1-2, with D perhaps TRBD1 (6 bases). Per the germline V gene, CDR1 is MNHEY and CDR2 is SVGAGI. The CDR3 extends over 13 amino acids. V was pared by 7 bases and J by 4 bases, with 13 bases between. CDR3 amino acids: CASTPQGIYGYTF. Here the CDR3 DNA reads TGTGCCAGCACCCCTCAGGGGATCTATGGCTACACCTTC.

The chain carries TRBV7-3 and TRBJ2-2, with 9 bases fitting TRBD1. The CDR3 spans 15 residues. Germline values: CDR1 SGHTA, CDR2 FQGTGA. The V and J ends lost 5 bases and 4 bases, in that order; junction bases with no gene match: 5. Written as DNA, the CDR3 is TGTGCCAGCAGCCAACAGGGGGCGTCCACCGGGGAGCTGTTTTTT. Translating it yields CASSQQGASTGELFF.

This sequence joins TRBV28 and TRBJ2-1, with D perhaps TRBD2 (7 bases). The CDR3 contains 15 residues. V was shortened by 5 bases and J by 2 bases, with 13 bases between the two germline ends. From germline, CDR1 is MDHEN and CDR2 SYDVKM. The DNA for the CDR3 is TGTGCCAGCAGTAAGGGGGGGGGAACCTACAATGAGCAGTTCTTC. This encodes CASSKGGGTYNEQFF.

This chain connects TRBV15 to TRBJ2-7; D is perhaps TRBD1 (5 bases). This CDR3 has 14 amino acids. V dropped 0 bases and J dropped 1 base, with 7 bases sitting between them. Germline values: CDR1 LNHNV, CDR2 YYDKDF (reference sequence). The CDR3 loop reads CATSREGLSYEQYV. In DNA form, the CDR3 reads TGTGCCACCAGCAGAGAGGGGCTTTCCTACGAGCAGTACGTC.

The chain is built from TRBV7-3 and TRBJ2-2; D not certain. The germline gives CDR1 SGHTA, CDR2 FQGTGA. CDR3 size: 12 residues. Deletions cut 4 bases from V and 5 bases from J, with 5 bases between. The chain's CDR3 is CASSSNTGELFF. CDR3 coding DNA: TGTGCCAGCAGCTCTAATACCGGGGAGCTGTTTTTT.

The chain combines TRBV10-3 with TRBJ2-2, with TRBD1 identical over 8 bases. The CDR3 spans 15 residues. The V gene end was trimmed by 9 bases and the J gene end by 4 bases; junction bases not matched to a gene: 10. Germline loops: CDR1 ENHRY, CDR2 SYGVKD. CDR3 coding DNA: TGTGCCATGTCGAAGCAGGGGGCGCCCACCGGGGAGCTGTTTTTT. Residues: CAMSKQGAPTGELFF.

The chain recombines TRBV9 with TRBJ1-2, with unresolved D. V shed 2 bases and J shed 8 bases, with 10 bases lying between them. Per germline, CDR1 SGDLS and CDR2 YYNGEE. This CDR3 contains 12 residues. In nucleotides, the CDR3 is TGTGCCAGCAGCGTGGGAGGCGGAGGCTACACCTTC. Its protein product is CASSVGGGGYTF.

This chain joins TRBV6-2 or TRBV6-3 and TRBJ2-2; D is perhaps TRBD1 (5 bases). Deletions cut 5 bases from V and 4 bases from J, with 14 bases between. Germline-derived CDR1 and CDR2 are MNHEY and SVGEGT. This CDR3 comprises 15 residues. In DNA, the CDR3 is TGTGCCAGCAGTACGACGGGTAGGGGCACCGGGGAGCTGTTTTTT. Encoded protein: CASSTTGRGTGELFF.

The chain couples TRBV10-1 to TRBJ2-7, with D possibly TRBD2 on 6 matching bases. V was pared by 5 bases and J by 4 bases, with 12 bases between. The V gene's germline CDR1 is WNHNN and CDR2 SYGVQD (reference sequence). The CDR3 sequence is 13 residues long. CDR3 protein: CASSWDSPYEQYV. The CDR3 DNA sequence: TGCGCCAGCAGTTGGGACTCGCCGTACGAGCAGTACGTC.

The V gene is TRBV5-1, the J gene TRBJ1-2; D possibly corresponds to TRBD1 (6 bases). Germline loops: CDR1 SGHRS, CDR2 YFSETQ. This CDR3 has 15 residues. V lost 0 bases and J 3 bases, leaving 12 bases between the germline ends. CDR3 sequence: CASSLAGGPDYGYTF. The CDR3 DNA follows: TGCGCCAGCAGCTTGGCGGGGGGGCCGGACTATGGCTACACCTTC.